This T cell receptor (beta chain) was found in a study of T cells in Graves' hyperthyroidism and ophthalmopathy. A remark on this clonotype: This clone may be a read error of a much larger clone one base away.

Disease duration under 2 months; hyperthyroidism patients were aged 18 to 65. Germline V CDR1 and CDR2: MNHEY, SMNVEV (reference sequence). The CDR3 spans 14 residues. V lost 8 bases and J 4 bases, leaving 18 bases between the germline ends. Amplified TCR beta CDR3 regions came from RNA transcripts. In the first-round RT-PCR of the TCR CDR3, the HTBI primer set was used. TCRdb reprocessed the multiplex PCR reads via MiXCR and lists one record per CDR3 protein. The sample lists approximately 420,000 distinct CDR3 sequences, approximately 15% seen once, with approximately 5.8% in the top ten. The sequence derives from a woman aged 18-29 years with Graves' hyperthyroidism. Sequenced: blood. J is TRBJ2-7 and V is TRBV27; D is ambiguous. The CDR3 nucleotides read TGTGCCAGCGGTGGTCCGGGCAAACCATACGAGCAGTACTTC. This codes for CASGGPGKPYEQYF.